The clone carrying this TCR beta chain occurred a few times. The germline gives CDR1 LNHDA, CDR2 SQIVND (reference sequence). V lost 5 bases, J lost 7 bases, and 8 bases stayed unmatched. This CDR3 has 15 residues. Researchers made TCR beta libraries by using iRepertoire HTBI primers and running Arm-PCR on CDR3 regions. Using its own MiXCR run on the multiplex PCR reads, TCRdb lists one record per CDR3 protein. The data contain approximately 480,000 distinct CDR3 sequences, about 17% of them singletons. The sample originates from a study of regulatory T cells in long-lasting Graves disease. Time point: newly diagnosed GD, antithyroid drugs for less than 3 months. RNA isolated from PBMCs was used to make the TCR library. These same data were also listed under a study on T cells in Graves' hyperthyroidism and ophthalmopathy.

Sequencing used peripheral blood mononuclear cells (PBMCs), obtained at new diagnosis, from a patient treated with antithyroid drugs. The clonotype was recovered from a man aged 40-55 years with Graves disease. This rearrangement joins TRBV19 to TRBJ2-1; 10 nucleotides line up with TRBD1. The CDR3 region is CASSDRDRGGNEQFF. The DNA of the CDR3 is TGTGCCAGTAGTGACCGGGACAGGGGAGGAAATGAGCAGTTCTTC.